The 15 T cell receptor beta chains below all came from one sample that was sequenced in a study of Ad26.COV2.S vaccination and SARS-CoV-2 variants (dated by TCRdb to 2020 to 2022). The library was generated by the immunoSEQ multiplex PCR assay. Sourced from immuneACCESS, this table was stored by TCRdb with only in-frame sequences that have V and J called. A share of the clones is absent; for the studies checked, an unresolved V gene accounts for under half, and the remainder has no known explanation. This sample lists 450,000 to 550,000 clones; roughly 87% were detected once. Under 2% of the sample goes to the ten largest clones. Read against the paper, the sample's treatment or condition label means: around 19 received Ad26.COV2.S at low or high dose, single or two shots; several received placebo; per-sample allocation not given. Repertoires of vaccine and placebo recipients were sequenced from samples collected on day 63 after the first injection.

The sequences come from peripheral blood, collected in a trial of Ad26.COV2.S vaccine versus placebo. The receptors shown here come from a person between 18 and 65 years old who received the Ad26.COV2.S COVID-19 vaccine or a placebo.

The V gene is TRBV11-2, the J gene TRBJ2-7, with a weak D call TRBD2 (6 bases). The germline V gene encodes CDR1 SGHAT and CDR2 FQNNGV. The CDR3 totals 12 residues. The germline V and J ends were trimmed by 8 bases and 0 bases, with 8 bases remaining between them. The CDR3 coding sequence is TGTGCCAGCCGGGGGAGCTCCTACGAGCAGTACTTC. Residues: CASRGSSYEQYF.

The chain uses TRBV5-5 and TRBJ2-3, with D uncertain. The CDR3 has 14 residues. The V and J ends lost 0 bases and 3 bases respectively, with 8 bases between them. Germline CDR1 SGHKS, CDR2 YYEKEE (reference sequence). CDR3 in amino acids: CASSLAVGTDTQYF. The CDR3 DNA reads TGTGCCAGCAGCTTGGCCGTGGGGACAGATACGCAGTATTTT. The variable domain in full, completed from reference TRBV5-5 and TRBJ2-3, reads DAGVTQSPTHLIKTRGQQVTLRCSPISGHKSVSWYQQVLGQGPQFIFQYYEKEERGRGNFPDRFSARQFPNYSSELNVNALLLGDSALYLCASSLAVGTDTQYFGPGTRLTVL.

The chain recombines TRBV19 with TRBJ2-5; 8 nucleotides align to TRBD2. Germline V gene sequence: CDR1 LNHDA, CDR2 SQIVND (reference sequence). The CDR3 is 13 residues long. J lost 3 bases, V lost 5 bases, and 2 bases had no gene match. The CDR3 here is CASSGTSEETQYF. For the CDR3, the DNA is TGTGCCAGTAGTGGGACTAGTGAAGAGACCCAGTACTTC.

The chain uses TRBV15 and TRBJ1-1; D gene unclear. This CDR3 is built from 12 residues. Germline CDR1 is LNHNV and CDR2 is YYDKDF (reference sequence). Trimming stripped 1 base from V and 11 bases from J, with 11 bases between. The CDR3 nucleotides are TGTGCCACCAGCAGAGGACATATGGAGGCTTTCTTT. Encoded protein: CATSRGHMEAFF.

The chain links TRBV3-1 (or the pseudogene TRBV3-2) to TRBJ2-4; 7 bases map to TRBD2. Trimming cost V 1 base and J 0 bases; bases outside gene matches: 9. Germline V lookup: CDR1 LGHDT, CDR2 YNNKEL (reference sequence). This CDR3 comprises 18 residues. CDR3 nucleotide sequence: TGTGCCAGCAGCCAAGTCTACGCTAGCGGAGTAGCCAAAAACATTCAGTACTTC. Its protein product is CASSQVYASGVAKNIQYF.

The CDR3 nucleotides read TGTGCCAGCAGCTTGTCGTCGAGGCGAGGCTACACCTTC. Protein sequence: CASSLSSRRGYTF. V is TRBV7-8 and J is TRBJ1-2; D is unclear. The V gene lost 3 bases and the J gene lost 8 bases, with 13 bases spanning the gap. CDR1 SGHVS and CDR2 FQNEAQ come from the germline V gene. CDR3 length equals 13 residues.

V and J are TRBV9 and TRBJ2-3; D remains ambiguous. V lost 0 bases, J lost 0 bases, and 8 bases lay in between. Germline loops: CDR1 SGDLS, CDR2 YYNGEE. The CDR3 contains 15 residues. Written as DNA, the CDR3 is TGTGCCAGCAGCGTAGTTCCCACTAGCACAGATACGCAGTATTTT. This gives the protein CASSVVPTSTDTQYF.

In DNA, the CDR3 is TGTGCCAGCAGCGAGGGACTAGCGGGGGGCACAGATACGCAGTATTTT. Its protein is CASSEGLAGGTDTQYF. The rearrangement links TRBV7-9 to TRBJ2-3, with TRBD2 matching 14 bases. V shed 5 bases and J 1 base; nucleotides not matched to a gene: 2. In germline, CDR1 is SEHNR, CDR2 FQNEAQ (reference sequence). The CDR3 contains 16 residues.

This rearrangement joins TRBV5-1 to TRBJ2-1; a possible D gene is TRBD2 (6 bases). The germline gives CDR1 SGHRS, CDR2 YFSETQ. CDR3 length: 15 residues. Trimming took 4 bases from V and 6 from J, leaving 17 bases between them. This CDR3 is CASSTAGNPINEQFF. As DNA, the CDR3 is TGCGCCAGCAGCACCGCGGGAAACCCTATCAATGAGCAGTTCTTC.

The chain employs TRBV11-2 and TRBJ2-3; 9 bases are shared with TRBD1. Germline lookup yields CDR1 SGHAT and CDR2 FQNNGV. V shed 5 bases, J shed 4 bases, and the junction held 7 bases outside the gene matches. The CDR3 consists of 15 residues. The CDR3 reads CASSRRDREADTQYF. As DNA, the CDR3 is TGTGCCAGCAGCCGACGGGACAGGGAGGCAGATACGCAGTATTTT.

The J gene is TRBJ2-3, the V gene TRBV13; 13 positions match TRBD2. The V and J ends lost 5 bases and 0 bases, in that order; junction bases with no gene match: 11. Looked up from germline, CDR1 is PRHDT and CDR2 is FYEKMQ (reference sequence). This CDR3 region has 19 residues. CDR3 region: CASSPRTSGSRWSTDTQYF. The CDR3 DNA reads as TGTGCCAGCAGCCCCCGGACTAGCGGGAGTAGATGGAGCACAGATACGCAGTATTTT.

The chain employs TRBV5-1 and TRBJ1-4, with D perhaps TRBD1 (5 bases). Germline V gene data show CDR1 as SGHRS and CDR2 as YFSETQ. Trimming pared 7 bases from V and 3 bases from J, leaving 13 bases between. The CDR3 is 14 residues long. This CDR3 is CASRAGGSNEKLFF. The CDR3 coding sequence is TGCGCCAGCCGAGCCGGGGGGTCTAATGAAAAACTGTTTTTT.

The chain has TRBV6-2 or TRBV6-3 and TRBJ1-4, with 7 bases aligning to TRBD1. There are 16 residues in the CDR3. J lost 0 bases, V lost 5 bases, and 6 bases had no gene match. In germline, CDR1 is MNHEY, CDR2 SVGEGT. The CDR3 bases are TGTGCCAGCAGTCAACGACAGGGACCAACTAATGAAAAACTGTTTTTT. Its protein is CASSQRQGPTNEKLFF.

This clone was seen a single time. V is TRBV7-8 and J is TRBJ1-6; no reliable D call. CDR1 and CDR2 from the germline V gene are SGHVS and FQNEAQ. The CDR3 runs 15 residues. The V end lost 2 bases, the J end lost 7 bases, and 12 bases lay between the germline ends. The CDR3 DNA reads as TGTGCCAGCAGCTTAATACCCAACGGGAATTCACCCCTCCACTTT. It yields the protein CASSLIPNGNSPLHF. Supplemented by reference TRBV7-8 and TRBJ1-6, the full variable domain reads GAGVSQSPRYKVAKRGQDVALRCDPISGHVSLFWYQQALGQGPEFLTYFQNEAQLDKSGLPSDRFFAERPEGSVSTLKIQRTQQEDSAVYLCASSLIPNGNSPLHFGNGTRLTVT.

J is TRBJ2-1 and V is TRBV7-3, with D perhaps TRBD1 (6 bases). CDR3 size: 16 residues. CDR1 is SGHTA and CDR2 is FQGTGA in the germline V gene. Trimming stripped 3 bases from V and 4 bases from J, with 16 bases between. CDR3 DNA: TGTGCCAGCAGCTTTCTGGACAGACCACCTTACAATGAGCAGTTCTTC. Protein product: CASSFLDRPPYNEQFF. The whole variable domain, remainder taken from reference TRBV7-3 and TRBJ2-1, is GAGVSQTPSNKVTEKGKYVELRCDPISGHTALYWYRQSLGQGPEFLIYFQGTGAADDSGLPNDRFFAVRPEGSVSTLKIQRTERGDSAVYLCASSFLDRPPYNEQFFGPGTRLTVL.